What follows are 17 T cell receptor beta chains derived from one specimen sequenced in a study of spatial heterogeneity in lung cancer. TCRdb re-derived calls from the 5' RACE reads in MiXCR, one entry per CDR3 protein. The repertoire holds some 32,000 distinct CDR3 sequences, over 9.5% seen once, with about 30% in the top ten. Time point indicated: blood at routine non-recurrence follow-up after resection. Sequenced here: PBMCs, sampled at follow-up. All receptors derive from a female donor with early-stage non-small cell lung cancer.

This clonotype has only a few counts. The chain joins TRBV7-2 to TRBJ1-2, with D possibly TRBD1 on 6 matching bases. The CDR3 sequence is 13 residues long. Germline CDR1 and CDR2: SGHTA and FQGNSA. Trimming shortened V by 6 bases and J by 2 bases, and 10 bases separated the two germline ends. CDR3 nucleotide sequence: TGTGCCAGCAGTTTCGACAGGAACTATGGCTACACCTTC. Protein: CASSFDRNYGYTF.

CDR3 amino acids: CASRANYEQYF. The CDR3 coding sequence is TGTGCCAGCAGAGCAAACTACGAGCAGTACTTC. V usage is TRBV28 and J usage is TRBJ2-7; D not certain. This CDR3 has 11 residues. Germline CDR1 and CDR2: MDHEN and SYDVKM. Trimming left V 6 bases short and J 3 bases short, with 6 bases between. The full variable domain, completed using reference TRBV28 and TRBJ2-7, is DVKVTQSSRYLVKRTGEKVFLECVQDMDHENMFWYRQDPGLGLRLIYFSYDVKMKEKGDIPEGYSVSREKKERFSLILESASTNQTSMYLCASRANYEQYFGPGTRLTVT.

There are many counts of this clonotype. The rearrangement joins TRBV5-1 to TRBJ2-1; 9 bases agree with TRBD2. Trimming cost V 4 bases and J 3 bases; bases outside gene matches: 17. The CDR3 is made up of 19 amino acids. Germline V CDR1 and CDR2: SGHRS, YFSETQ. This CDR3 reads CASSPGRGSGGLFYNEQFF. The CDR3 DNA sequence: TGCGCCAGCAGCCCAGGTCGTGGTAGCGGGGGATTATTCTACAATGAGCAGTTCTTC.

A word on this clonotype: One junction end disagrees with the germline gene, perhaps due to a read error. The chain recombines TRBV5-1 with TRBJ1-1; 9 bases align to TRBD1. The CDR3 extends over 13 amino acids. Per germline, CDR1 SGHRS and CDR2 YFSETQ. CDR3 bases: TGCGCCAGCAGCGCCACCGGGACAGGGTGGGCTTCCTTT. Protein: CASSATGTGWASF.

There are many counts of this clonotype. The genes are TRBV7-3 and TRBJ2-7; D is uncertain. The V end lost 5 bases, the J end lost 7 bases, and 12 bases lay between the germline ends. There are 12 residues in the CDR3. The germline CDR1 and CDR2 sequences are SGHTA and FQGTGA. The chain's CDR3 is CASSLGSGEQYF. DNA for the CDR3: TGTGCCAGCAGCCTAGGGTCTGGTGAGCAGTACTTC.

The J gene is TRBJ1-2, the V gene TRBV28; the D gene is possibly TRBD1 (5 bases). V lost 3 bases, J lost 2 bases, and 13 bases lay in between. CDR3 length equals 15 residues. CDR1 MDHEN and CDR2 SYDVKM come from the germline V gene. Written as DNA, the CDR3 is TGTGCCAGCAGTTTGGGGCCCACGGAAAACTATGGCTACACCTTC. Its translation is CASSLGPTENYGYTF.

This clonotype showed up many times. The chain carries TRBV3-1 and TRBJ2-4; no clear D gene. Germline V gene lookup returns CDR1 LGHDT and CDR2 YNNKEL (reference sequence). The CDR3 sequence is 14 residues long. Trimming removed 2 bases at V and 0 bases at J, with 5 bases between. CDR3 sequence: CASSQKVAKNIQYF. Here the CDR3 DNA reads TGTGCCAGCAGCCAAAAGGTAGCCAAAAACATTCAGTACTTC.

About this clonotype: This may arise from a read error, as a much more abundant clone is one base away. The chain links TRBV3-1 to TRBJ1-1; D perhaps matches TRBD1 (6 bases). The CDR3 runs to 15 residues. Trimming shortened V by 4 bases and J by 4 bases, and 16 bases separated the two germline ends. The germline V gene encodes CDR1 LGHDT and CDR2 YNNKEL (reference sequence). The CDR3 region is CASSPKGVGGTEAFF. The CDR3 nucleotides are TGTGCCAGCAGCCCCAAGGGGGTAGGCGGCACTGAAGCTTTCTTT.

This clonotype was detected ten times or more. The chain is built from TRBV3-2 and TRBJ2-1; TRBD1 is taken as the D call from the table, unchecked against the DNA. TRBV3-2 is a known pseudogene. CDR3 size: 17 residues. This chain's CDR3 is CASSQEWRGGRSYEQFF. The CDR3 bases are TGTGCCAGCAGCCAAGAATGGCGGGGGGGGCGATCGTATGAGCAGTTCTTC.

This clonotype was counted many times. The chain joins TRBV4-1 to TRBJ2-5, with D unresolved. Germline V gene sequence: CDR1 MGHRA, CDR2 YSYEKL. V gave up 0 bases and J gave up 0 bases, with 5 bases separating them. This CDR3 is built from 14 residues. Here the CDR3 DNA reads TGCGCCAGCAGCCAAGAGGCAGACCAAGAGACCCAGTACTTC. Its protein is CASSQEADQETQYF.

This clonotype was seen many times. The chain combines TRBV5-1 with TRBJ2-3; 7 bases fit TRBD2. J lost 2 bases, V lost 0 bases, and 6 bases had no gene match. The CDR3 runs to 16 residues. CDR1 and CDR2 from the germline V gene are SGHRS and YFSETQ. CDR3 residues: CASSLAPGLLTDTQYF. Here the CDR3 DNA reads TGCGCCAGCAGCTTGGCCCCGGGACTACTCACAGATACGCAGTATTTT.

This clonotype appeared a few times. The V call is TRBV7-9, the J call TRBJ2-5; D is unresolved. Germline V lookup: CDR1 SEHNR, CDR2 FQNEAQ (reference sequence). V was cut by 3 bases and J by 4 bases, with 12 bases left in between. The CDR3 totals 14 residues. The CDR3 nucleotides read TGTGCCAGCAGCTTTGTTGGTCTAGGAGAGACCCAGTACTTC. Protein: CASSFVGLGETQYF.

This clonotype was detected only once. The gene calls are TRBV20-1 and TRBJ2-1; 10 bases align to TRBD2. The junction had 5 bases not matched to a gene; V was cut back by 4 bases and J by 5 bases. The CDR3 is made up of 14 amino acids. The V gene's germline CDR1 is DFQATT and CDR2 SNEGSKA (reference sequence). Here the CDR3 reads CSATVAGGHNEQFF. Written as DNA, the CDR3 is TGCAGTGCTACGGTAGCGGGGGGTCACAATGAGCAGTTCTTC.

This clonotype was counted a single time. A much bigger clone sits one base away, suggesting this may be a read error. V is TRBV7-9 and J is TRBJ1-1, with D unclear. The CDR3 is made up of 11 amino acids. CDR1 and CDR2 (germline): SEHNR, FQNEAQ (reference sequence). DNA for the CDR3: TGTGCCAGCAGCTTAGGGGGTGAAGCTATCTTT. Translating it yields CASSLGGEAIF. Full variable domain (rest looked up from reference TRBV7-9 and TRBJ1-1): DTGVSQNPRHKITKRGQNVTFRCDPISEHNRLYWYRQTLGQGPEFLTYFQNEAQLEKSRLLSDRFSAERPKGSFSTLEIQRTEQGDSAMYLCASSLGGEAIFGQGTRLTVV.

This chain uses TRBV4-2 with TRBJ2-5; unclear D gene. V lost 0 bases and J lost 0, with 5 bases in between. This CDR3 has 14 amino acids. Germline values: CDR1 LGHNA, CDR2 YNFKEQ. CDR3 nucleotide sequence: TGTGCCAGCAGCCAAGATCCTAACCAAGAGACCCAGTACTTC. Encoded protein: CASSQDPNQETQYF.

This clonotype appeared a few times. The chain recombines TRBV7-9 with TRBJ1-5; perhaps TRBD1 as D (5 bases). The CDR3 contains 12 residues. V was pared by 5 bases and J by 6 bases, with 8 bases between. Per germline, CDR1 SEHNR and CDR2 FQNEAQ (reference sequence). In nucleotides, the CDR3 is TGTGCCAGCAGCCAAGGGGTTCAGCCCCAGCATTTT. Translation gives CASSQGVQPQHF.

The rearrangement links TRBV11-2 to TRBJ2-1; 7 bases line up with TRBD2. Looked up from germline, CDR1 is SGHAT and CDR2 is FQNNGV. V dropped 1 base and J dropped 0; count of bases not matched to a gene: 6. The CDR3 covers 17 residues. The CDR3 sequence: CASSLVGGGDSYNEQFF. CDR3 nucleotide sequence: TGTGCCAGCAGCTTAGTTGGGGGGGGAGACTCCTACAATGAGCAGTTCTTC.